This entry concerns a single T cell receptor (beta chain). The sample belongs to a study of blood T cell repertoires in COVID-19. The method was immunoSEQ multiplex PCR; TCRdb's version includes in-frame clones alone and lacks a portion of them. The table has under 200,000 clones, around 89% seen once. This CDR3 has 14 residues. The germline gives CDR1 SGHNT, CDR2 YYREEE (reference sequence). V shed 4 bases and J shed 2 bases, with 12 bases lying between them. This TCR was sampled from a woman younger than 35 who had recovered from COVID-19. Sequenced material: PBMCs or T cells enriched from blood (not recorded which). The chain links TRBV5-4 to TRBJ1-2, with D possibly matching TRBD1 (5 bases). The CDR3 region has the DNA TGTGCCAGCAGCGGGGGGAAACTGAACTATGGCTACACCTTC. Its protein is CASSGGKLNYGYTF.